These T cell receptor beta chains were read from a single sample in a study of early T cells in non-severe SARS-CoV-2 infection. TCRdb processed the 5' RACE reads anew with MiXCR; each CDR3 protein has one entry. This sample has approximately 35,000 distinct CDR3 sequences, with less than 6% found just once. The sequenced sample was whole blood. The receptors were sampled from an adult who was a healthcare worker with PCR-confirmed SARS-CoV-2 infection or an uninfected control (not recorded which). The CDR3 runs from the conserved cysteine through the conserved F or W. D genes are given only for firm matches. Clone size is not always given. Where it is, it says once, few, many or a class for expanded clones.

D	V	size	J	CDR3	DNA
TRBD1	TRBV25-1	many	TRBJ2-4	CASSELMGQGENIQYF	TGTGCCAGCAGTGAATTGATGGGACAGGGAGAAAACATTCAGTACTTC
TRBD2	TRBV5-1	many	TRBJ2-2	CASSSGGGPGELFF	TGCGCCAGCAGCTCCGGCGGGGGACCCGGGGAGCTGTTTTTT
TRBD2	TRBV5-6	-	TRBJ2-5	CASSEGLAGANLEKTQYF	TGTGCCAGCAGCGAGGGACTAGCGGGGGCCAACCTCGAAAAGACCCAGTACTTC
TRBD2	TRBV6-1	many	TRBJ2-7	CASSDTGLRSYEQYF	TGTGCCAGCAGTGATACGGGACTACGCTCCTACGAGCAGTACTTC
TRBD1	TRBV5-1	many	TRBJ1-1	CASSLQGAVNTEAFF	TGCGCCAGCAGCTTGCAGGGGGCGGTTAACACTGAAGCTTTCTTT
TRBD1	TRBV20-1	many	TRBJ1-1	CSAPLLGQGPEAFF	TGCAGTGCTCCTCTTCTGGGACAGGGGCCTGAAGCTTTCTTT
-	TRBV7-6	many	TRBJ2-5	CASSSSGRALETQYF	TGTGCCAGCAGCTCCAGCGGCCGCGCTCTGGAGACCCAGTACTTC
-	TRBV10-2	-	TRBJ2-3	CASRRTARTSTDTQYF	TGCGCCAGCAGACGGACAGCCAGGACTAGCACAGATACGCAGTATTTT
TRBD1	TRBV4-1	-	TRBJ2-3	CASSKGQGGSDTQYF	TGCGCCAGCAGCAAGGGACAGGGAGGATCAGATACGCAGTATTTT
-	TRBV29-1	many	TRBJ2-1	CSSLTTPGYNEQFF	TGCAGCAGTTTGACTACCCCAGGCTACAATGAGCAGTTCTTC
-	TRBV11-2	many	TRBJ1-1	CASSLGTGSEAFF	TGTGCCAGCAGCTTGGGTACAGGGAGTGAAGCTTTCTTT
-	TRBV20-1	many	TRBJ2-2	CSAREHRKPLVSGELFF	TGCAGTGCTAGAGAACATAGAAAGCCCCTCGTAAGCGGGGAGCTGTTTTTT
TRBD1	TRBV29-1	many	TRBJ2-7	CSVEDRRTGNEQYF	TGCAGCGTTGAAGATCGGAGGACAGGGAACGAGCAGTACTTC
TRBD1	TRBV29-1	-	TRBJ2-3	CSVVGFWQGQGDTDTQYF	TGCAGCGTTGTGGGCTTCTGGCAGGGACAGGGAGATACAGATACGCAGTATTTT
TRBD1	TRBV9	many	TRBJ2-3	CASSVAPAGGMEDTQYF	TGTGCCAGCAGCGTAGCTCCGGCAGGGGGCATGGAAGATACGCAGTATTTT
TRBD2	TRBV11-2	-	TRBJ2-1	CASSRTSVNNEQFF	TGTGCCAGCAGCCGAACTAGCGTAAACAATGAGCAGTTCTTC
-	TRBV20-1	many	TRBJ2-7	CSAEPTGYEQYF	TGCAGTGCTGAGCCGACAGGCTACGAGCAGTACTTC
-	TRBV9	many	TRBJ1-5	CASSRGVLSNQPQHF	TGTGCCAGCAGCCGTGGAGTATTGAGCAATCAGCCCCAGCATTTT
-	TRBV6-6	-	TRBJ2-5	CASSYPRDSQGETQYF	TGTGCCAGCAGTTACCCCCGGGACTCCCAGGGGGAGACCCAGTACTTC
-	TRBV11-2	many	TRBJ2-7	CASSSQQSAWGQYEQYF	TGTGCCAGCAGCAGCCAACAGTCAGCCTGGGGTCAATACGAGCAGTACTTC
-	TRBV6-6	few	TRBJ2-7	CASSYPFVGANEQYF	TGTGCCAGCAGTTACCCGTTCGTGGGGGCCAACGAGCAGTACTTC
-	TRBV20-1	many	TRBJ1-2	CSARDQRGTNYGYTF	TGCAGTGCTAGAGATCAAAGGGGGACTAACTATGGCTACACCTTC